A single sample is the source of the 7 T cell receptor beta chains below, sequenced in a study of PD-L1 blockade in urothelial cancer. Repertoires were generated with immunoSEQ multiplex PCR, while TCRdb's copy carries only in-frame clones and drops some. Among about 50,000 clones, about 86% were seen once, and the ten largest hold approximately 2.9%. Sample time point: pretreatment peripheral blood. The source material was PBMCs, sampled around atezolizumab (anti-PD-L1) treatment. Receptors originate from a man aged 65-85 years with urothelial cancer.

The rearrangement links TRBV5-1 to TRBJ2-3; D uncertain. The CDR3 is 13 residues long. Germline V gives CDR1 SGHRS, CDR2 YFSETQ. Trimming took off 3 bases at V and 2 bases at J, with 7 bases between the two ends. The CDR3 sequence is CASSSLSTDTQYF. The DNA for the CDR3 is TGCGCCAGCAGCTCCTTGTCCACAGATACGCAGTATTTT.

V usage is TRBV5-4 and J usage is TRBJ2-1, with TRBD2 matching over 15 bases. This CDR3 has 15 amino acids. Germline V gene sequence: CDR1 SGHNT, CDR2 YYREEE (reference sequence). V shed 9 bases, J shed 5 bases, and the junction held 6 bases outside the gene matches. The CDR3 sequence is CATTRTSGRDNEQFF. The CDR3 region has the DNA TGTGCCACCACTAGGACTAGCGGGAGGGACAATGAGCAGTTCTTC.

This rearrangement joins TRBV28 to TRBJ2-7; D gene ambiguous. Deletions cut 6 bases from V and 2 bases from J, with 8 bases between. This CDR3 is built from 12 residues. The germline V gene has CDR1 MDHEN and CDR2 SYDVKM. The DNA of the CDR3 is TGTGCCAGCAGCCCCCAAACCTACGAGCAGTACTTC. Translating it yields CASSPQTYEQYF.

This clone was seen just once. The chain combines TRBV29-1 with TRBJ2-1, with D possibly being TRBD2 (6 bases). The germline gives CDR1 SQVTM, CDR2 ANQGSEA. There are 15 residues in the CDR3. Trimming pared 3 bases from V and 10 bases from J, leaving 22 bases between. The CDR3 bases are TGCAGCGTTGATGATGGGACTCAGGAATCGGGGGAGCAGTTCTTC. Its protein product is CSVDDGTQESGEQFF.

CDR3 amino acids: CASTDRGREQYF. CDR3 nucleotides: TGTGCCAGCACCGACCGGGGAAGGGAGCAGTACTTC. The V and J genes are TRBV6-5 and TRBJ2-7; the D gene is possibly TRBD2 (5 bases). From germline, CDR1 is MNHEY and CDR2 SVGAGI. Trimming stripped 7 bases from V and 7 bases from J, with 14 bases between. This CDR3 is built from 12 residues.

Only a few counts were recorded for this clone. The chain is built from TRBV6-5 and TRBJ1-1, with 9 bases lining up with TRBD1. There are 15 residues in the CDR3. V gave up 4 bases and J gave up 4 bases; unmatched junction bases: 7. Germline-derived CDR1 and CDR2 are MNHEY and SVGAGI. The DNA for the CDR3 is TGTGCCAGCAGTTCTTTTGTGACAGGGGGCACTGAAGCTTTCTTT. Protein sequence: CASSSFVTGGTEAFF.

This chain joins TRBV9 and TRBJ2-1; 9 nucleotides align to TRBD1. CDR1 is SGDLS and CDR2 is YYNGEE in the germline V gene. The length of the CDR3 is 14 residues. V was clipped by 2 bases and J by 7 bases; unmatched bases: 4. CDR3 DNA sequence: TGTGCCAGCAGCGTCAGACAGGGGGAAAATGAGCAGTTCTTC. It translates to CASSVRQGENEQFF.